A single sample is the source of the 3 T cell receptor beta chains below, sequenced in a study of technical replicates of blood from a few donors. Produced via immunoSEQ multiplex PCR; TCRdb's table is partial and in-frame only. The repertoire holds some 80,000 clones, with about 97% as singletons. Source material: T cells isolated from PBMCs. These receptors all stem from a human donor in good health.

V is TRBV9 and J is TRBJ2-7; 7 nucleotides line up with TRBD2. This CDR3 has 16 amino acids. With 2 bases clipped from V and 2 bases from J, the junction kept 10 bases outside the gene matches. The germline gives CDR1 SGDLS, CDR2 YYNGEE. The CDR3 loop is CASSVDSGLGTYEQYF. The DNA of the CDR3 is TGTGCCAGCAGCGTTGATAGCGGGCTAGGAACCTACGAGCAGTACTTC.

The rearrangement links TRBV18 to TRBJ1-5; TRBD1 aligns across 8 bases. The CDR3 is 13 amino acids. CDR1 and CDR2 (germline): KGHSH, LQKENI. The V segment lost 6 bases and the J segment 5 bases; nucleotides outside the gene matches: 3. DNA of the CDR3: TGTGCCAGCTCCGCGACAGGGGATCAGCCCCAGCATTTT. Translation: CASSATGDQPQHF.

The gene calls are TRBV15 and TRBJ2-5, with TRBD2 identical over 8 bases. CDR3 size: 19 residues. CDR1 is LNHNV, CDR2 YYDKDF, per germline (reference sequence). V shed 0 bases and J 2 bases; nucleotides not matched to a gene: 14. As DNA, the CDR3 is TGTGCCACCAGCAGAGATTTAGCGGGGCCACCGAGAGAACAAGAGACCCAGTACTTC. It is translated as CATSRDLAGPPREQETQYF.